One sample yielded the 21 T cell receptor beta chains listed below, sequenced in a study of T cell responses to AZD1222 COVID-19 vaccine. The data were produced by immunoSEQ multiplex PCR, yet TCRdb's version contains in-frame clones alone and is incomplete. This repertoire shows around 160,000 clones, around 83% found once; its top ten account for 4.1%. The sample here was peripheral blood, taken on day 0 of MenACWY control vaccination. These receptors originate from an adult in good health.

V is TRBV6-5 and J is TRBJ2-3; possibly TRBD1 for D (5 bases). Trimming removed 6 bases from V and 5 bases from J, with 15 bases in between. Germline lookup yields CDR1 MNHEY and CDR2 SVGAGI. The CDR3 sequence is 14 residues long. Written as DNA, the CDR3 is TGTGCCAGCAGGCGACAGCGTGTAGGAGATACGCAGTATTTT. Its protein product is CASRRQRVGDTQYF.

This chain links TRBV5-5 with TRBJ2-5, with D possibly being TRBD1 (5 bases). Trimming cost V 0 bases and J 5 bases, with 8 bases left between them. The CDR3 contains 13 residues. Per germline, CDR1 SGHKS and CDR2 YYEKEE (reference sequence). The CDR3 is CASSLGGEETQYF. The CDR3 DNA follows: TGTGCCAGCAGCTTGGGGGGCGAGGAGACCCAGTACTTC. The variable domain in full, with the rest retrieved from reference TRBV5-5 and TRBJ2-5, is DAGVTQSPTHLIKTRGQQVTLRCSPISGHKSVSWYQQVLGQGPQFIFQYYEKEERGRGNFPDRFSARQFPNYSSELNVNALLLGDSALYLCASSLGGEETQYFGPGTRLLVL.

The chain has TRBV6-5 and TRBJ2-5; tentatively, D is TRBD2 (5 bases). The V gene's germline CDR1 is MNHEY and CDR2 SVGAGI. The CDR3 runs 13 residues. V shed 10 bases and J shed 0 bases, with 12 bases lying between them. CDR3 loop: CATGILYQETQYF. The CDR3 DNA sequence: TGTGCCACCGGGATTCTGTACCAAGAGACCCAGTACTTC.

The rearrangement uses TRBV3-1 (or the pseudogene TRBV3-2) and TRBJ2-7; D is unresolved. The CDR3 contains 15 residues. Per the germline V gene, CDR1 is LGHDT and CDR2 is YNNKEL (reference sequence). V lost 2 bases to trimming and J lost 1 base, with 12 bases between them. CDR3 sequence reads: CASSQLSAGSYEQYF. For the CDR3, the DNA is TGTGCCAGCAGCCAACTCAGCGCAGGATCCTACGAGCAGTACTTC.

The CDR3 bases are TGTGCCAGCAGCCTCGACGGCCTTAATGAAAAACTGTTTTTT. Translating gives CASSLDGLNEKLFF. The chain recombines TRBV2 with TRBJ1-4; D gene uncertain. The CDR3 has 14 amino acids. The V gene's germline CDR1 is SNHLY and CDR2 FYNNEI. Trimming cost V 6 bases and J 4 bases, with 12 bases left between them. Complete variable domain (other parts from reference TRBV2 and TRBJ1-4): EPEVTQTPSHQVTQMGQEVILRCVPISNHLYFYWYRQILGQKVEFLVSFYNNEISEKSEIFDDQFSVERPDGSNFTLKIRSTKLEDSAMYFCASSLDGLNEKLFFGSGTQLSVL.

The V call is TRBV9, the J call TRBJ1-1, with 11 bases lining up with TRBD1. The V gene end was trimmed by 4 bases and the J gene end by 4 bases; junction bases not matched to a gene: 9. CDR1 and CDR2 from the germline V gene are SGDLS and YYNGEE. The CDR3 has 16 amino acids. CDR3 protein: CASSTQTGTGGTEAFF. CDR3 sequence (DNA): TGTGCCAGCAGCACACAGACCGGGACAGGGGGCACTGAAGCTTTCTTT.

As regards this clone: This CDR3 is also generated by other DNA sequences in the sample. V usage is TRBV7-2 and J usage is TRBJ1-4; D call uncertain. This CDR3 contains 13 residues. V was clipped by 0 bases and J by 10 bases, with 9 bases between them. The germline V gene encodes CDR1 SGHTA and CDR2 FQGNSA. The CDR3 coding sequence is TGTGCCAGCAGCTTAGCCAGGCGGGGAAAACTGTTTTTT. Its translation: CASSLARRGKLFF.

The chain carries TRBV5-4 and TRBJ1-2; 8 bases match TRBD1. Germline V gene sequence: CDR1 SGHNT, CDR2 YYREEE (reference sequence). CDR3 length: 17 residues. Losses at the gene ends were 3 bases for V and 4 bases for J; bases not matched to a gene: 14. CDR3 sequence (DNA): TGTGCCAGCAGCTCCTTCCGGGACAGGCAGGTTAGCTATGGCTACACCTTC. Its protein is CASSSFRDRQVSYGYTF.

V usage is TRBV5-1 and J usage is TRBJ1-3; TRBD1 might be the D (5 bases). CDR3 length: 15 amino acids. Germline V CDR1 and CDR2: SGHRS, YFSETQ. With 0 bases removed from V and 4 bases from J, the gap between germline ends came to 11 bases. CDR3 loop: CASSLGRTTGNTIYF. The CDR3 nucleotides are TGCGCCAGCAGCTTGGGGAGGACAACCGGAAACACCATATATTTT.

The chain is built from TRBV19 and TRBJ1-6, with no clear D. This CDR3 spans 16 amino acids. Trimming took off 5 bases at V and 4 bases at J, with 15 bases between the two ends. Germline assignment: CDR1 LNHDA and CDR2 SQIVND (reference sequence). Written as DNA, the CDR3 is TGTGCCAGTAGTGCCGATCGGACCAATTATAATTCACCCCTCCACTTT. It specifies CASSADRTNYNSPLHF.

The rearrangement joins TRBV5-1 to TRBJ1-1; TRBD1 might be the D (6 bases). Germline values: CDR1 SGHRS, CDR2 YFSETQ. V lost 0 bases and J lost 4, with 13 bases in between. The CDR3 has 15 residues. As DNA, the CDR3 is TGCGCCAGCAGCTTGGGTAACAGGGATGCCACTGAAGCTTTCTTT. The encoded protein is CASSLGNRDATEAFF.

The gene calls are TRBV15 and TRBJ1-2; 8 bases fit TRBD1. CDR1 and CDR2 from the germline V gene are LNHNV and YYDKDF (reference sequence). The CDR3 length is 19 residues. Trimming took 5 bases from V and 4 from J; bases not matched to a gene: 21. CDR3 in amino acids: CATSFQQGGRQLRGYGYTF. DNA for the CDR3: TGTGCCACCAGCTTTCAACAGGGGGGGAGGCAACTGAGGGGCTATGGCTACACCTTC.

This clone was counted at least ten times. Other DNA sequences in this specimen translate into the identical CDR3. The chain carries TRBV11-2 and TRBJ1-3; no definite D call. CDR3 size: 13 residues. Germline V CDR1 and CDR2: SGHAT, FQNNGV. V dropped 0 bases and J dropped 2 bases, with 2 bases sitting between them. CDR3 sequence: CASSLEPGNTIYF. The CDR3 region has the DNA TGTGCCAGCAGCTTAGAACCTGGAAACACCATATATTTT.

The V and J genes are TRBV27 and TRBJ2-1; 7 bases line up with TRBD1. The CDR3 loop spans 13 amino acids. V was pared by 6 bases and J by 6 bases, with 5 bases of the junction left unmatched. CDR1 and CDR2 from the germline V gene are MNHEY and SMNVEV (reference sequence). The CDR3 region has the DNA TGTGCCAGCAGCCTGACAGGGCGCAATGAGCAGTTCTTC. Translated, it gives CASSLTGRNEQFF.

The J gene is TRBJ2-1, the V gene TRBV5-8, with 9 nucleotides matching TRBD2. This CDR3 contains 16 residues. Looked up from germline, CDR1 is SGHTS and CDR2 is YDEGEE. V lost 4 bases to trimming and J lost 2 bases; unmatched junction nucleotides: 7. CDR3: CASSPGSGGTYNEQFF. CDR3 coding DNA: TGTGCCAGCAGCCCAGGAAGCGGGGGGACCTACAATGAGCAGTTCTTC.

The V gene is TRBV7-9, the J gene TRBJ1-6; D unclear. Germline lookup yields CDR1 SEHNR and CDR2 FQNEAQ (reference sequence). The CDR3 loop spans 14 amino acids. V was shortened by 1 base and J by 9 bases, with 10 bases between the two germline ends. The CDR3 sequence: CASSLDNLGSPLHF. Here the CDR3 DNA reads TGTGCCAGCAGCTTAGACAATTTGGGTTCACCCCTCCACTTT.

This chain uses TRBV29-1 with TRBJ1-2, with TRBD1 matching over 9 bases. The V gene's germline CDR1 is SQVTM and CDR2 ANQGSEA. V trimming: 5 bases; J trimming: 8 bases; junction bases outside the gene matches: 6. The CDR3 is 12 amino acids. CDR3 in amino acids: CSVHRGQGGYTF. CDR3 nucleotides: TGCAGCGTTCACAGGGGACAGGGCGGCTACACCTTC.

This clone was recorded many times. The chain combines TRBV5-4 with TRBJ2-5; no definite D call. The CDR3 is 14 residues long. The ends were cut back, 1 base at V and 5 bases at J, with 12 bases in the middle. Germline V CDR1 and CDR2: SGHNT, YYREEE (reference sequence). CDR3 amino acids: CASSLSSGYETQYF. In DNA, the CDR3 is TGTGCCAGCAGCTTGTCATCAGGTTACGAGACCCAGTACTTC.

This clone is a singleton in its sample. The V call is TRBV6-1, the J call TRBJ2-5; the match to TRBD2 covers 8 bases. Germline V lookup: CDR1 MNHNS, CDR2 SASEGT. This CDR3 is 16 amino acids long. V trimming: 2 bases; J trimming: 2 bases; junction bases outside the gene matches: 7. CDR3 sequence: CASSEFGTRRQETQYF. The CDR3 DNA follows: TGTGCCAGCAGTGAATTTGGGACTAGGAGACAAGAGACCCAGTACTTC.

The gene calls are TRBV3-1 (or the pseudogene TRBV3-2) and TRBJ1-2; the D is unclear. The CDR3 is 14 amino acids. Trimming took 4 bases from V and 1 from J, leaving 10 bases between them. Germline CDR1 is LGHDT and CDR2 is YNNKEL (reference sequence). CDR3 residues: CASSRVQLNYGYTF. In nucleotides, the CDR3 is TGTGCCAGCAGCCGCGTACAGCTTAACTATGGCTACACCTTC.

The CDR3 bases are TGTGCCAGCTCACCTATACTAGCGGGAACCTTCTATGAGCAGTTCTTC. Its translation is CASSPILAGTFYEQFF. This chain links TRBV18 with TRBJ2-1, with TRBD2 identical over 10 bases. Germline CDR1 reads KGHSH; CDR2 reads LQKENI. J gave up 8 bases and V 3 bases, and 10 bases lay outside the gene matches. The length of the CDR3 is 16 residues.